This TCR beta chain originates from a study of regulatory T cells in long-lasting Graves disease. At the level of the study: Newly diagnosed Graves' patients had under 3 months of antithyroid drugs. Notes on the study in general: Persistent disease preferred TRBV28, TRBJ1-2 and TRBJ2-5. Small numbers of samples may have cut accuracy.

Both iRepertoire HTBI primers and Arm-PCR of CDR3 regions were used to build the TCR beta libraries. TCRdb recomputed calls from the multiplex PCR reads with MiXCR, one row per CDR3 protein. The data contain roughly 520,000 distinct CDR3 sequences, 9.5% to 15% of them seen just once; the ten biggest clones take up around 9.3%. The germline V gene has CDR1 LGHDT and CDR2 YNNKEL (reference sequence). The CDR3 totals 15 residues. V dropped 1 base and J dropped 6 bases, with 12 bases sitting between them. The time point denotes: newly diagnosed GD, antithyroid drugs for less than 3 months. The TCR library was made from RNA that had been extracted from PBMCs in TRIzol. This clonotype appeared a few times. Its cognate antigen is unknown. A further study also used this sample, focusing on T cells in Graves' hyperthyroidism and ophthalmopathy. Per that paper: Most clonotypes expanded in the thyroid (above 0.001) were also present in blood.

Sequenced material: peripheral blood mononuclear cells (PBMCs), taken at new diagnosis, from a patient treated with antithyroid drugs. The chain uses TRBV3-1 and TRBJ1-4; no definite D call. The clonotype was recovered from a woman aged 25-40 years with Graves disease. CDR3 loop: CASSQGALRDEKLFF. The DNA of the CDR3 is TGTGCCAGCAGCCAAGGAGCATTACGGGATGAAAAACTGTTTTTT. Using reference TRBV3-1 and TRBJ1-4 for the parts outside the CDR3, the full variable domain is DTAVSQTPKYLVTQMGNDKSIKCEQNLGHDTMYWYKQDSKKFLKIMFSYNNKELIINETVPNRFSPKSPDKAHLNLHINSLELGDSAVYFCASSQGALRDEKLFFGSGTQLSVL.